The entry below describes one T cell receptor (beta chain). Its target is not known. This record comes from a study of CD8 T cells in ankylosing spondylitis. Overall study results and limits: According to the report, clones linked to the disease were significantly enriched in matched synovial fluid samples taken from ankylosing spondylitis patients. Typical of ankylosing spondylitis blood, it appeared, was a TCR beta motif of under 10 highly homologous variants.

V lost 3 bases and J 10 bases, leaving 7 bases between the germline ends. Germline CDR1 reads SGHVS; CDR2 reads FNYEAQ. The CDR3 is 11 residues long. Each TCR beta library was made by quantitative 5'-RACE that incorporated molecular barcodes. TCRdb analysed the 5' RACE reads with MiXCR anew, one entry per CDR3 protein. This table has a few hundred thousand distinct CDR3 sequences, 5.5% to 7.5% appearing once. V is TRBV7-6 and J is TRBJ2-1; D is ambiguous. Sequenced: blood, either unsorted or a sorted T cell fraction (not recorded which). The clonotype was recovered from a male donor with ankylosing spondylitis. The CDR3 coding sequence is TGTGCCAGCAGCTTTAGTTCCGAGCAGTTCTTC. Amino acid sequence: CASSFSSEQFF. Together with reference TRBV7-6 and TRBJ2-1, the CDR3 gives the full variable domain: GAGVSQSPRYKVTKRGQDVALRCDPISGHVSLYWYRQALGQGPEFLTYFNYEAQQDKSGLPNDRFSAERPEGSISTLTIQRTEQRDSAMYRCASSFSSEQFFGPGTRLTVL.